Below, one TCR beta chain is given with its context. Antigen: not known. A much larger clone differs by one base, so this may be a read error. Germline assignment: CDR1 MDHEN and CDR2 SYDVKM. V was clipped by 8 bases and J by 2 bases, with 0 bases between them. CDR3 length equals 9 residues. This specimen belongs to a study of shared clonotypes between healthy human individuals. Study-level results: Clonotypes shared by all four donors outscored non-shared clonotypes in generation probability. Depth was large, yet rarefaction showed that sorted-subset sequencing was incomplete.

All of the donors resided in Nashville, Tennessee, and each was a Caucasian adult. Data came from immunoSEQ multiplex PCR; TCRdb stores just in-frame clones and leaves some out. The table lists 950,000 to 1,100,000 clones, 75% to 85% of them singletons. This sequence originates from a man aged 18 to 29 in good health. Some clones in this sample may be carry-over from other donors' samples. The V and J genes are TRBV28 and TRBJ2-5, with no clear D. The sample comprised memory CD4+ T cells from PBMCs. Specified subset: CD45RA-negative fraction. The CDR3 sequence is CASQETQYF. CDR3 DNA sequence: TGTGCCAGCCAAGAGACCCAGTACTTC. The variable domain in full, with the rest retrieved from reference TRBV28 and TRBJ2-5, is DVKVTQSSRYLVKRTGEKVFLECVQDMDHENMFWYRQDPGLGLRLIYFSYDVKMKEKGDIPEGYSVSREKKERFSLILESASTNQTSMYLCASQETQYFGPGTRLLVL.